This T cell receptor beta chain came from a study of siplizumab effects on memory and regulatory T cells (dated by TCRdb to about 2019). In terms of the full investigation: The effect of the anti-CD2 antibody siplizumab on alloreactive T-cell subsets was examined in allogeneic mixed lymphocyte reactions constructed from human PBMCs.

In the case of this clone: Its specific antigen is unknown. No base-level quality is on record; no much larger clone is a single base apart.

Summary of the overall study and its limitations: Greater diversity appeared to be present in unstimulated naive T cells than in memory T cells, and a substantial contribution to the alloresponse seemed to be made by naive cells. Sequences below about 10^-5 frequency were poorly captured, so only a minor fraction of alloreactive clones could be mapped to unstimulated subsets. No functional confirmation was obtained for the suppressive function of proliferating Tregs from siplizumab cultures. Among mappable alloreactive CD4+ clones, an average Treg-derived fraction of about 70% was observed with siplizumab, compared with roughly 27% in control reactions. Roughly 80-97% of proliferating CD4+ or CD8+ clones could not be assigned a naive or memory phenotype. The cumulative frequency of alloreactive sequences that could be traced back to unstimulated CD4+ memory T cells was significantly reduced by siplizumab.

The CDR3, from cysteine to phenylalanine, totals 11 residues. CDR3 DNA is the only sequence kept; it has 33 bases, read in frame from the first base. Deletion took 5 bases off V and 5 bases off J, with a span of 6 bases between the germline ends. CDR1 and CDR2 are drawn from the germline V gene: SGHAT, FQNNGV. The protocol used for the library was the immunoSEQ multiplex PCR assay. Some 100,000 TCR templates per sample were assayed by the deep sequencing platform. Genomic DNA extracted from sorted T cells was used for TCRbeta CDR3 sequencing. Per the source publication's procedure: The R programming language was used for clonal analysis of the TCRbeta CDR3 data. Alloreactive CD4+ and CD8+ clones were identified by comparing unstimulated samples to CFSE-low samples taken after the reaction. Alloreactive CD4+ clones were assigned to regulatory or non-regulatory origin by matching sequences to sorted unstimulated Treg and non-Treg repertoires. In TCRdb, the immuneACCESS table is reduced to in-frame sequences with V and J assigned. These tables do not hold every clone; where another copy was compared, an unresolved V gene accounts for under half, and the others remain unexplained. V, J and clone size are those of that table, while D and trimming were read from the DNA. Within this sample are approximately 100,000 clones, with roughly 94% of them counted one time only. The top ten constitute approximately 0.71% of the sample.

Sorted unstimulated T cells, along with proliferating T cells recovered from mixed lymphocyte reactions, underwent TCRbeta CDR3 sequencing. Fresh whole blood from roughly ten HLA-typed healthy donors was used to isolate PBMCs. To map where alloreactive clones came from, CD4+ regulatory T cells in the unstimulated state were FACS-sorted. Sequenced: Tregs sorted from blood. This receptor was taken from a human donor in good health. The chain uses TRBV11-2 and TRBJ2-5, with no confidently assigned D gene. The nucleotide sequence is given as TGTGCCAGCAGCCTCCGGGAGACCCAGTACTTC. It encodes CASSLRETQYF.